These 28 T cell receptor beta chains originate from one sample sequenced in a study of follicular helper T cells after annual influenza vaccination (dated by TCRdb to about 2017). The protocol used for the library was the immunoSEQ multiplex PCR assay. TCRdb's version of the immuneACCESS table is confined to in-frame rearrangements and falls short of the full clone set. An unresolved V gene accounts for under half of the shortfall where checked; the remainder is of unknown origin. For this sample the table gives around 2,500 clones, of which 65% to 90% were detected only once. The ten largest clonotypes hold around 3.8% of the sample. In light of the paper, this sample's time point label describes: 2015-2016 season, pre-vaccination. The starting material was CXCR5+ CD38- circulating T follicular helper cells from blood, obtained on the day of influenza vaccination. The sample's cell subset or site label, decoded: circulating Tfh, non-naive CD4+CXCR5+PD-1+ (ICOS+CD38+ or ICOS-CD38-). All receptors derive from an adult who received the influenza vaccine.

This chain joins TRBV30 and TRBJ2-1; 10 nucleotides agree with TRBD2. CDR1 is GTSNPN and CDR2 is SVGIG in the germline V gene (reference sequence). This CDR3 has 14 residues. V shed 1 base, J shed 7 bases, and the junction held 4 bases outside the gene matches. Here the CDR3 DNA reads TGTGCCTGGAGTGAGGCTAGCGGGAGAAATGAGCAGTTCTTC. Protein product: CAWSEASGRNEQFF.

This clone was observed a single time. This chain joins TRBV7-3 and TRBJ1-1; D may be TRBD1 (6 bases). There are 14 residues in the CDR3. Trimming took off 1 base at V and 2 bases at J, with 8 bases between the two ends. Germline V lookup: CDR1 SGHTA, CDR2 FQGTGA. The CDR3: CASSLSGGNTEAFF. DNA of the CDR3: TGTGCCAGCAGCTTAAGCGGGGGCAACACTGAAGCTTTCTTT.

In this sample, this clone turned up a few times. The chain joins TRBV6-1 to TRBJ1-4; TRBD1 is a possible D gene (6 bases). V was clipped by 3 bases and J by 8 bases, with 19 bases between them. The germline gives CDR1 MNHNS, CDR2 SASEGT. The CDR3 covers 16 residues. The CDR3 sequence is CASSEAGAAFQEKLFF. In DNA, the CDR3 is TGTGCCAGCAGTGAGGCAGGGGCAGCCTTCCAGGAAAAACTGTTTTTT.

V gene TRBV20-1 combines with J gene TRBJ2-4; no clear D gene. The CDR3 is 11 residues long. Germline V gene sequence: CDR1 DFQATT, CDR2 SNEGSKA (reference sequence). Trimming removed 3 bases from V and 8 bases from J, with 8 bases in between. The CDR3 region has the DNA TGCAGTGCTAGCGCCGAAGACATTCAGTACTTC. It translates to CSASAEDIQYF.

The chain is built from TRBV19 and TRBJ2-3, with 7 bases fitting TRBD2. Germline V gene sequence: CDR1 LNHDA, CDR2 SQIVND (reference sequence). The CDR3 extends over 16 amino acids. J was trimmed by 4 bases and V by 5 bases; bases with no gene match: 12. The DNA for the CDR3 is TGTGCCAGTAGTGGGACTGGGGCTAGCGGTGCAGATACGCAGTATTTT. Encoded protein: CASSGTGASGADTQYF. Variable domain in full (rest from reference TRBV19 and TRBJ2-3): DGGITQSPKYLFRKEGQNVTLSCEQNLNHDAMYWYRQDPGQGLRLIYYSQIVNDFQKGDIAEGYSVSREKKESFPLTVTSAQKNPTAFYLCASSGTGASGADTQYFGPGTRLTVL.

This clone has only one observation. The chain links TRBV5-1 to TRBJ1-2; maybe TRBD1 (5 bases). Germline assignment: CDR1 SGHRS and CDR2 YFSETQ. V lost 5 bases and J lost 6, with 17 bases in between. The CDR3 sequence is 14 residues long. In DNA form, the CDR3 reads TGCGCCAGCAGAATGGTCTCAGGGACGGATGGCTACACCTTC. It codes for CASRMVSGTDGYTF.

The rearrangement links TRBV27 to TRBJ2-7; unclear D gene. Trimming shortened V by 10 bases and J by 2 bases, and 12 bases separated the two germline ends. This CDR3 is 12 amino acids long. CDR1 is MNHEY, CDR2 SMNVEV, per germline (reference sequence). DNA for the CDR3: TGTGCCACCCAGGTACGGGCCTACGAGCAGTACTTC. This gives the protein CATQVRAYEQYF.

V usage is TRBV11-2 and J usage is TRBJ2-5; D might be TRBD2 (6 bases). The CDR3 totals 15 residues. V was shortened by 5 bases and J by 4 bases, with 17 bases between the two germline ends. Germline CDR1 is SGHAT and CDR2 is FQNNGV. The DNA of the CDR3 is TGTGCCAGCAGCCCCGGGCCTTCAGCGGGAGAGACCCAGTACTTC. Translated: CASSPGPSAGETQYF.

The chain has TRBV4-1 and TRBJ1-4; tentatively, D is TRBD1 (5 bases). CDR3 length equals 19 residues. V lost 0 bases, J lost 2 bases, and 19 bases lay in between. Germline V CDR1 and CDR2: MGHRA, YSYEKL. CDR3 sequence (DNA): TGCGCCAGCAGCCAAGAACATAGTCGCGCGGCAGGGACTAATGAAAAACTGTTTTTT. It encodes CASSQEHSRAAGTNEKLFF.

This sequence joins TRBV27 and TRBJ2-3; no clear D gene. The CDR3 length is 14 residues. Trimming took 3 bases from V and 8 from J, leaving 15 bases between them. Germline loops: CDR1 MNHEY, CDR2 SMNVEV (reference sequence). For the CDR3, the DNA is TGTGCCAGCAGTTTTCGATTAGAGTTTGGTACGCAGTATTTT. Its translation is CASSFRLEFGTQYF.

The chain uses TRBV25-1 and TRBJ1-1; D is possibly TRBD1 (5 bases). The CDR3 covers 12 residues. The ends were cut back, 7 bases at V and 1 base at J, with 7 bases in the middle. Germline loops: CDR1 MGHDK, CDR2 SYGVNS. The CDR3 DNA reads as TGTGCCAGCAATAGGGGGAACACTGAAGCTTTCTTT. Its protein product is CASNRGNTEAFF. The entire variable domain, with the rest obtained from reference TRBV25-1 and TRBJ1-1, is as follows: EADIYQTPRYLVIGTGKKITLECSQTMGHDKMYWYQQDPGMELHLIHYSYGVNSTEKGDLSSESTVSRIRTEHFPLTLESARPSHTSQYLCASNRGNTEAFFGQGTRLTVV.

The chain is built from TRBV5-1 and TRBJ2-7; tentatively, D is TRBD1 (6 bases). V lost 0 bases and J 3 bases, leaving 7 bases between the germline ends. The CDR3 sequence is 13 residues long. Germline CDR1 reads SGHRS; CDR2 reads YFSETQ. CDR3 in amino acids: CASSLDRVYEQYF. Here the CDR3 DNA reads TGCGCCAGCAGCTTGGACAGGGTCTACGAGCAGTACTTC.

There are a few counts of this clone. This chain links TRBV10-3 with TRBJ1-2; D remains unclear. Germline V lookup: CDR1 ENHRY, CDR2 SYGVKD. Trimming shortened V by 7 bases and J by 3 bases, and 12 bases separated the two germline ends. This CDR3 has 13 amino acids. CDR3: CAIKGEGDYGYTF. CDR3 nucleotides: TGTGCCATCAAGGGAGAAGGCGACTATGGCTACACCTTC.

The chain uses TRBV6-5 and TRBJ2-6; D possibly uses TRBD1 or TRBD2 (5 bases each). Germline lookup yields CDR1 MNHEY and CDR2 SVGAGI. V gave up 2 bases and J gave up 1 base, with 9 bases separating them. The CDR3 is 16 amino acids. This CDR3 reads CASSYAGASGANVLTF. CDR3 sequence (DNA): TGTGCCAGCAGTTACGCCGGGGCTTCTGGGGCCAACGTCCTGACTTTC.

The chain is built from TRBV18 and TRBJ2-1; D might be TRBD2 (8 bases). CDR1 is KGHSH and CDR2 is LQKENI in the germline V gene. The CDR3 length is 17 residues. Trimming removed 6 bases from V and 6 bases from J, with 24 bases in between. In nucleotides, the CDR3 is TGTGCCAGCTCGGCCGGGACAGTTCTAGCGGGTGGCAATGAGCAGTTCTTC. The encoded protein is CASSAGTVLAGGNEQFF.

The chain couples TRBV11-2 to TRBJ2-2; maybe TRBD2 (6 bases). The V gene's germline CDR1 is SGHAT and CDR2 FQNNGV. CDR3 length: 15 residues. V gave up 3 bases and J gave up 1 base, with 9 bases separating them. CDR3 region: CASSFGGGNTGELFF. The CDR3 DNA reads as TGTGCCAGCAGCTTCGGGGGTGGGAACACCGGGGAGCTGTTTTTT.

The chain couples TRBV18 to TRBJ2-5; D may correspond to TRBD1 or TRBD2 (5 bases each). The CDR3 contains 13 residues. Between the trimmed V and J ends, which lost 2 bases and 1 base, there was a span of 5 bases. Germline assignment: CDR1 KGHSH and CDR2 LQKENI. Written as DNA, the CDR3 is TGTGCCAGCTCACCAGGGGGCCAAGAGACCCAGTACTTC. It translates to CASSPGGQETQYF.

CDR3 nucleotide sequence: TGTGCCAGCAGCCACAGGGGAGGTACGCAGTATTTT. Translated: CASSHRGGTQYF. This chain uses TRBV7-3 with TRBJ2-3; TRBD1 might be the D (7 bases). With 5 bases removed from V and 8 bases from J, the gap between germline ends came to 11 bases. This CDR3 comprises 12 residues. Germline CDR1 reads SGHTA; CDR2 reads FQGTGA.

This chain connects TRBV7-8 to TRBJ1-1; TRBD1 is a possible D gene (6 bases). The germline gives CDR1 SGHVS, CDR2 FQNEAQ. The V end lost 6 bases, the J end lost 4 bases, and 15 bases lay between the germline ends. There are 14 residues in the CDR3. CDR3 sequence: CASRLMTGGTEAFF. Here the CDR3 DNA reads TGTGCCAGCAGACTCATGACAGGTGGCACTGAAGCTTTCTTT.

The V call is TRBV5-1, the J call TRBJ1-5; 7 nucleotides agree with TRBD1. The V gene end was trimmed by 4 bases and the J gene end by 7 bases; junction bases not matched to a gene: 8. CDR3 length: 14 residues. CDR1 and CDR2 from the germline V gene are SGHRS and YFSETQ. The CDR3 loop reads CASSATTGVQPQHF. CDR3 nucleotides: TGCGCCAGCAGCGCTACAACAGGGGTCCAGCCCCAGCATTTT.

The J gene is TRBJ1-1, the V gene TRBV29-1; D is possibly TRBD1 (6 bases). The germline V gene has CDR1 SQVTM and CDR2 ANQGSEA. The CDR3 runs 14 residues. V was pared by 3 bases and J by 4 bases, with 15 bases between. The CDR3: CSVDQGRGSTEAFF. CDR3 bases: TGCAGCGTTGATCAGGGCAGGGGCAGCACTGAAGCTTTCTTT.

The chain uses TRBV27 and TRBJ1-2; 7 bases agree with TRBD1. Germline V gene data show CDR1 as MNHEY and CDR2 as SMNVEV (reference sequence). The V and J ends lost 6 bases and 7 bases, in that order; junction bases with no gene match: 8. CDR3 length equals 13 residues. CDR3 amino acids: CASRPDRLSGYTF. The CDR3 DNA follows: TGTGCCAGCAGGCCGGACAGGTTGAGTGGCTACACCTTC.

The chain recombines TRBV4-1 with TRBJ2-5; no firm D call. CDR1 and CDR2 (germline): MGHRA, YSYEKL. Trimming pared 2 bases from V and 1 base from J, leaving 14 bases between. This CDR3 is 16 amino acids long. CDR3: CASSQSLGRPQETQYF. For the CDR3, the DNA is TGCGCCAGCAGCCAAAGTTTAGGGCGGCCCCAAGAGACCCAGTACTTC.

This chain joins TRBV5-1 and TRBJ2-3; weak D call: TRBD1 (5 bases). From germline, CDR1 is SGHRS and CDR2 YFSETQ. The CDR3 runs 15 residues. V was clipped by 2 bases and J by 0 bases, with 10 bases between them. For the CDR3, the DNA is TGCGCCAGCAGCTTTGGTAGGGGAAGCACAGATACGCAGTATTTT. Translating it yields CASSFGRGSTDTQYF.

The CDR3 spells CASSSGTGGEAFF. CDR3 DNA sequence: TGCGCCAGCAGCTCCGGGACAGGGGGCGAAGCTTTCTTT. J is TRBJ1-1 and V is TRBV5-1; 12 bases are a match to TRBD1. With 3 bases clipped from V and 8 bases from J, the junction kept 2 bases outside the gene matches. This CDR3 region has 13 residues. The germline V gene encodes CDR1 SGHRS and CDR2 YFSETQ.

The chain uses TRBV2 and TRBJ1-4; possibly TRBD1 for D (5 bases). The V end was cut by 6 bases, the J end by 7 bases, with 12 bases between. CDR1 and CDR2 (germline): SNHLY, FYNNEI. The length of the CDR3 is 13 residues. CDR3 nucleotides: TGTGCCAGCAGCGGACAAGGGACTGAAAAACTGTTTTTT. It translates to CASSGQGTEKLFF.

This clone was counted once. For the CDR3, the DNA is TGTGCCAGCAGCTTGGGCCCAGTGGCAGGGGGAGATACGCAGTATTTT. This encodes CASSLGPVAGGDTQYF. The J gene is TRBJ2-3, the V gene TRBV5-8; the match to TRBD1 covers 7 bases. This CDR3 has 16 residues. Germline values: CDR1 SGHTS, CDR2 YDEGEE. The junction had 9 bases not matched to a gene; V was cut back by 0 bases and J by 5 bases. Filled out from reference TRBV5-8 and TRBJ2-3, the complete variable domain reads EAGVTQSPTHLIKTRGQQATLRCSPISGHTSVYWYQQALGLGLQFLLWYDEGEERNRGNFPPRFSGRQFPNYSSELNVNALELEDSALYLCASSLGPVAGGDTQYFGPGTRLTVL.

CDR3 protein: CASSLGISNYGYTF. The DNA for the CDR3 is TGCGCCAGCAGCCTAGGGATTTCTAACTATGGCTACACCTTC. This sequence joins TRBV5-1 and TRBJ1-2; D is unresolved. The V gene lost 4 bases and the J gene lost 0 bases, with 10 bases spanning the gap. Germline CDR1 and CDR2: SGHRS and YFSETQ. There are 14 residues in the CDR3.